The 11 T cell receptor beta chains below come from one sample, sequenced in a study of radiotherapy plus CTLA-4 blockade in lung cancer. The data were produced by immunoSEQ multiplex PCR, yet TCRdb's version contains in-frame clones alone and is incomplete. The data contain 120,000 or so clones, 78% of them singletons. Source: peripheral blood, taken from a patient treated with radiotherapy plus ipilimumab. These receptors were taken from a human donor with non-small cell lung cancer who had a partial response to radiotherapy plus ipilimumab.

The chain employs TRBV15 and TRBJ1-3; D is unresolved. This CDR3 contains 13 residues. Trimming removed 5 bases from V and 0 bases from J, with 5 bases in between. The germline gives CDR1 LNHNV, CDR2 YYDKDF (reference sequence). The CDR3 coding sequence is TGTGCCACCAGCTCAGGCTCTGGAAACACCATATATTTT. Translating gives CATSSGSGNTIYF. Looking up the rest from reference TRBV15 and TRBJ1-3 gives the full variable domain: DAMVIQNPRYQVTQFGKPVTLSCSQTLNHNVMYWYQQKSSQAPKLLFHYYDKDFNNEADTPDNFQSRRPNTSFCFLDIRSPGLGDTAMYLCATSSGSGNTIYFGEGSWLTVV.

This clone came up a few times. A far larger clone is off by one base, so a read error is likely. J is TRBJ2-5 and V is TRBV25-1, with TRBD1 matching over 7 bases. This CDR3 region has 16 residues. Germline values: CDR1 MGHDK, CDR2 SYGVNS. V was pared by 7 bases and J by 9 bases, with 20 bases of the junction left unmatched. CDR3 sequence reads: CASNPSRDSGGGPQYF. The DNA for the CDR3 is TGTGCCAGCAACCCGTCCCGGGACAGCGGAGGTGGGCCCCAGTACTTC.

The V gene is TRBV28, the J gene TRBJ2-5; D remains unclear. V was shortened by 5 bases and J by 10 bases, with 23 bases between the two germline ends. Germline-derived CDR1 and CDR2 are MDHEN and SYDVKM. There are 15 residues in the CDR3. CDR3 region: CASSTLGSRSNVQYF. CDR3 in DNA: TGTGCCAGCAGTACCCTGGGCTCGCGCTCCAATGTCCAGTACTTC.

The genes are TRBV11-2 and TRBJ2-7; perhaps TRBD2 as D (5 bases). This CDR3 comprises 15 residues. Per germline, CDR1 SGHAT and CDR2 FQNNGV. Trimming stripped 0 bases from V and 4 bases from J, with 13 bases between. This CDR3 reads CASSLDLRVAYEQYF. The DNA of the CDR3 is TGTGCCAGCAGCTTAGATCTCCGCGTAGCGTACGAGCAGTACTTC.

The chain has TRBV30 and TRBJ1-4; tentatively, D is TRBD1 (5 bases). Germline loops: CDR1 GTSNPN, CDR2 SVGIG (reference sequence). The CDR3 length is 13 residues. Trimming removed 3 bases at V and 4 bases at J, with 9 bases between. As DNA, the CDR3 is TGTGCCTGGAGGGTTCAGGGTAATGAAAAACTGTTTTTT. Its protein is CAWRVQGNEKLFF. Using reference TRBV30 and TRBJ1-4 for the parts outside the CDR3, the full variable domain is SQTIHQWPATLVQPVGSPLSLECTVEGTSNPNLYWYRQAAGRGLQLLFYSVGIGQISSEVPQNLSASRPQDRQFILSSKKLLLSDSGFYLCAWRVQGNEKLFFGSGTQLSVL.

The V gene is TRBV15, the J gene TRBJ1-5, with TRBD1 matching over 7 bases. There are 16 residues in the CDR3. Per the germline V gene, CDR1 is LNHNV and CDR2 is YYDKDF (reference sequence). V was pared by 5 bases and J by 2 bases, with 9 bases of the junction left unmatched. The CDR3 protein is CATSLPHRGGNQPQHF. In nucleotides, the CDR3 is TGTGCCACCAGCTTGCCTCACAGGGGAGGCAATCAGCCCCAGCATTTT.

This chain connects TRBV7-9 to TRBJ1-5; D is uncertain. V dropped 2 bases and J dropped 0 bases, with 11 bases sitting between them. Germline V gene sequence: CDR1 SEHNR, CDR2 FQNEAQ (reference sequence). CDR3 length: 16 amino acids. The CDR3 nucleotides are TGTGCCAGCAGCTTATCGGCGGCGGCTAGCAATCAGCCCCAGCATTTT. Its protein is CASSLSAAASNQPQHF.

V gene TRBV7-9 combines with J gene TRBJ2-1, with 8 bases matching TRBD2. Trimming removed 3 bases from V and 10 bases from J; junction bases left unmatched: 14. Germline V lookup: CDR1 SEHNR, CDR2 FQNEAQ (reference sequence). This CDR3 has 16 residues. The CDR3 coding sequence is TGTGCCAGCAGCTTGGGTGGCGGGAGGACCTACGACGAGCAGTTCTTC. Amino acid sequence: CASSLGGGRTYDEQFF.

The sample holds one count of this clone. V gene TRBV7-9 combines with J gene TRBJ2-1; D is unresolved. The CDR3 length is 11 residues. From germline, CDR1 is SEHNR and CDR2 FQNEAQ (reference sequence). V lost 8 bases and J 6 bases, leaving 8 bases between the germline ends. In DNA form, the CDR3 reads TGTGCCAGCGTTTGGGCCAATGAGCAGTTCTTC. Protein: CASVWANEQFF.

This sequence joins TRBV5-1 and TRBJ2-7; D ambiguous. Germline assignment: CDR1 SGHRS and CDR2 YFSETQ. This CDR3 contains 15 residues. Trimming took off 2 bases at V and 5 bases at J, with 17 bases between the two ends. The CDR3 spells CASSLGERQSDEQYV. As DNA, the CDR3 is TGCGCCAGCAGCTTAGGTGAGAGGCAGAGCGACGAGCAGTACGTC.

The genes are TRBV18 and TRBJ1-6; TRBD1 agrees at 8 bases. The length of the CDR3 is 14 residues. Germline CDR1 and CDR2: KGHSH and LQKENI. V lost 6 bases to trimming and J lost 7 bases; unmatched junction nucleotides: 5. The CDR3 spells CASSYGQGNSPLHF. The DNA for the CDR3 is TGTGCCAGCTCCTACGGACAGGGCAATTCACCCCTCCACTTT.